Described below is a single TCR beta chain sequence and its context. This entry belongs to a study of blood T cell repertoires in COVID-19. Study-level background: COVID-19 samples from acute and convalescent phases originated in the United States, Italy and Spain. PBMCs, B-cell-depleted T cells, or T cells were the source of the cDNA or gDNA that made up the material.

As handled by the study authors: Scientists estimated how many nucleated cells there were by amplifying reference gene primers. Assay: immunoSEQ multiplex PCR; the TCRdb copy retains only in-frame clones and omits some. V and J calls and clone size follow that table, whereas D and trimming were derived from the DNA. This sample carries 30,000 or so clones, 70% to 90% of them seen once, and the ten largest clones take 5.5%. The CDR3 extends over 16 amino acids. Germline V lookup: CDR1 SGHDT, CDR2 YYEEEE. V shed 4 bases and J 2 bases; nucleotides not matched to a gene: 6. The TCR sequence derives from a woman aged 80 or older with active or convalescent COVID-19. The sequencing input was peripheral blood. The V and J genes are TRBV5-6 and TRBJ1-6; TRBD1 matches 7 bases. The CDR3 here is CASSRQGDPYNSPLHF. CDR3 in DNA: TGTGCCAGCAGCCGGCAGGGGGACCCCTATAATTCACCCCTCCACTTT.